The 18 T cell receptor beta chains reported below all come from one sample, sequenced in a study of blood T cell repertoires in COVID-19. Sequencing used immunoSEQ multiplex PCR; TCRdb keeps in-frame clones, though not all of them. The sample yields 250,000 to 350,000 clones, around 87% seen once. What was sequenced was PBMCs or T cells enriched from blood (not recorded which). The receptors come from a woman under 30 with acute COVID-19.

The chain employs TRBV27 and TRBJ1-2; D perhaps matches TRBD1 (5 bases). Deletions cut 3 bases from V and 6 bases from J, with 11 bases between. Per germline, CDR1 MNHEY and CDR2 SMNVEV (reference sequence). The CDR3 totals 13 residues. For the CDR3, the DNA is TGTGCCAGCAGTTTCAGAGACAGAGATGGCTACACCTTC. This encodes CASSFRDRDGYTF.

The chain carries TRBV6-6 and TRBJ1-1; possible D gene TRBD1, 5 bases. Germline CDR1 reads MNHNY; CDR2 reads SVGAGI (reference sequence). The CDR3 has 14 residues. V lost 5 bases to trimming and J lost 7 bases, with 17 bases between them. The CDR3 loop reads CASSPRGGEIEAFF. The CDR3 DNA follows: TGTGCCAGCAGTCCCCGTGGAGGGGAAATTGAAGCTTTCTTT.

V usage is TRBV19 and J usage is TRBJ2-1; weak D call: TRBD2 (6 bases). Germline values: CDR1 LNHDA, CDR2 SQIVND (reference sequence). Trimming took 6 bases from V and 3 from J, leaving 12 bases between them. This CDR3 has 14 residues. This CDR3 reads CASSAGYFYNEQFF. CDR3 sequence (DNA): TGTGCCAGTAGCGCGGGATATTTCTACAATGAGCAGTTCTTC.

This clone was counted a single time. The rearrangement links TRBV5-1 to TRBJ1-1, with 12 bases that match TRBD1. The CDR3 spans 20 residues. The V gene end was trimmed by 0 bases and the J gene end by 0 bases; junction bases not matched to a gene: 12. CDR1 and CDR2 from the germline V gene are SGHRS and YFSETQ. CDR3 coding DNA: TGCGCCAGCAGCTTGGCCGGGACAGGGGGCATGCCCTGGATGAACACTGAAGCTTTCTTT. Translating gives CASSLAGTGGMPWMNTEAFF.

CDR3 sequence reads: CASSLAAGDQPQHF. As DNA, the CDR3 is TGTGCCAGCAGCTTAGCGGCAGGGGATCAGCCCCAGCATTTT. The chain recombines TRBV11-2 with TRBJ1-5, with a tentative D call TRBD1 (6 bases). V shed 1 base and J shed 5 bases, with 9 bases lying between them. CDR1 and CDR2 (germline): SGHAT, FQNNGV. This CDR3 region has 14 residues.

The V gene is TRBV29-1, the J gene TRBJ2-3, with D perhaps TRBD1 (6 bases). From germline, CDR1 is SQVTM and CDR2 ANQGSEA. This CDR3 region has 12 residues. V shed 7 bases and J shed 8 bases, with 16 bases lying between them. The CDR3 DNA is TGCAGCGCAAAAAGACTACAGGGTACGCAGTATTTT. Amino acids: CSAKRLQGTQYF.

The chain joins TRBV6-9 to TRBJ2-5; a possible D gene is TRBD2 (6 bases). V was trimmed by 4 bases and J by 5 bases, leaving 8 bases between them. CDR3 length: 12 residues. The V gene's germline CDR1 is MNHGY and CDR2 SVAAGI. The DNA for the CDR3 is TGTGCCAGCAGTTCCCGGGAGGAGACCCAGTACTTC. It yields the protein CASSSREETQYF.

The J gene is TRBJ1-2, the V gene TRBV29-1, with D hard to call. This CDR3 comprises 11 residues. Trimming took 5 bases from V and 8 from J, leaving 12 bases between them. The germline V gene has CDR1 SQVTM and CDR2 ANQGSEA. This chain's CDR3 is CSVKRNKGYTF. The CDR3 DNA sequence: TGCAGCGTTAAGCGAAACAAGGGCTACACCTTC.

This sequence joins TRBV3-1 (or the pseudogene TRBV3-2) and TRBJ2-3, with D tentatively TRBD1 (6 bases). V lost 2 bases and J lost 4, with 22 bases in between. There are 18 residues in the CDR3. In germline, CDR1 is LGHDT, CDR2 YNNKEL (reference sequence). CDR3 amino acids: CASSQTSRGGRSSDTQYF. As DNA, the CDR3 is TGTGCCAGCAGCCAAACATCCCGAGGGGGAAGAAGTTCAGATACGCAGTATTTT.

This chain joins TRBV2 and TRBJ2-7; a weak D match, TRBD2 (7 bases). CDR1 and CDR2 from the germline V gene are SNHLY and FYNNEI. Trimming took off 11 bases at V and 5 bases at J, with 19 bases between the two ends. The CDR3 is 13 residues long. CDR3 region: CAGGAGLVHEQYF. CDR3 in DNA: TGTGCCGGGGGGGCAGGGTTGGTCCACGAGCAGTACTTC.

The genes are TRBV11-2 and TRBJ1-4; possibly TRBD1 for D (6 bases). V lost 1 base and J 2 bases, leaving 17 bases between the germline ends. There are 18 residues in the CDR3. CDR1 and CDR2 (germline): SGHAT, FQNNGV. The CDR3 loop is CASSLGVGARMTNEKLFF. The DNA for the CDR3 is TGTGCCAGCAGCTTAGGGGTGGGGGCGCGGATGACTAATGAAAAACTGTTTTTT.

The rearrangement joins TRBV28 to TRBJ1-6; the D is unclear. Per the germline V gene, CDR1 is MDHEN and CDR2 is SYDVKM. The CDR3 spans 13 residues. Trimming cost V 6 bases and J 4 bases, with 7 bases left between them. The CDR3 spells CASSDIYNSPLHF. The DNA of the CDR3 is TGTGCCAGCAGCGACATTTATAATTCACCCCTCCACTTT. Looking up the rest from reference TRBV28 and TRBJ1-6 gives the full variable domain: DVKVTQSSRYLVKRTGEKVFLECVQDMDHENMFWYRQDPGLGLRLIYFSYDVKMKEKGDIPEGYSVSREKKERFSLILESASTNQTSMYLCASSDIYNSPLHFGNGTRLTVT.

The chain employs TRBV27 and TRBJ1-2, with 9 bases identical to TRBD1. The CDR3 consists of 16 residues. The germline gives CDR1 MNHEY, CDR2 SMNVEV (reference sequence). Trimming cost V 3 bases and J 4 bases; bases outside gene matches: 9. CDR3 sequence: CASSFVTGGWGYGYTF. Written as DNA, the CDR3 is TGTGCCAGCAGTTTCGTGACAGGGGGTTGGGGCTATGGCTACACCTTC.

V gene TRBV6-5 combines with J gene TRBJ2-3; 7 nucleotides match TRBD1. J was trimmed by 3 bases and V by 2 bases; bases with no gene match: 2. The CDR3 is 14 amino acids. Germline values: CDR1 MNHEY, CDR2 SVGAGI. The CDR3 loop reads CASSYRGLTDTQYF. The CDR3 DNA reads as TGTGCCAGCAGTTACAGGGGGCTTACAGATACGCAGTATTTT.

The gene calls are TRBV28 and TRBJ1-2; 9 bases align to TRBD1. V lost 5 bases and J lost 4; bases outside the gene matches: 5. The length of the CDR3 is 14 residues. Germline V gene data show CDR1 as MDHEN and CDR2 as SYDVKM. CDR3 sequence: CASSGTGRPYGYTF. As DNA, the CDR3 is TGTGCCAGCAGTGGGACAGGGAGGCCCTATGGCTACACCTTC.

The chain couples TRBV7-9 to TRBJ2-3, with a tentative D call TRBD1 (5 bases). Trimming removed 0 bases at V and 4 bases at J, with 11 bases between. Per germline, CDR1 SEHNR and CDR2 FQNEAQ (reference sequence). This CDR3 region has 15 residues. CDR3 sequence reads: CASSLATGRADTQYF. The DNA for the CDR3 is TGTGCCAGCAGCTTAGCAACAGGTCGAGCAGATACGCAGTATTTT.

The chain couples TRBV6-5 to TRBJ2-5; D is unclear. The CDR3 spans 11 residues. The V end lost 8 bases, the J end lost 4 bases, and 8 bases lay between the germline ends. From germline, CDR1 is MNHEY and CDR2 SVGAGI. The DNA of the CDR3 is TGTGCCAGCGAGAGTGGAGAGACCCAGTACTTC. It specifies CASESGETQYF.

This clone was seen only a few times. CDR3 protein: CASSTGQNYEQYF. DNA of the CDR3: TGTGCCAGCAGTACGGGACAGAACTACGAGCAGTACTTC. V and J are TRBV11-2 and TRBJ2-7; 7 nucleotides agree with TRBD1. CDR3 size: 13 residues. In germline, CDR1 is SGHAT, CDR2 FQNNGV. Germline trimming cut 6 bases from V and 3 bases from J; bases unmatched to any gene: 5.